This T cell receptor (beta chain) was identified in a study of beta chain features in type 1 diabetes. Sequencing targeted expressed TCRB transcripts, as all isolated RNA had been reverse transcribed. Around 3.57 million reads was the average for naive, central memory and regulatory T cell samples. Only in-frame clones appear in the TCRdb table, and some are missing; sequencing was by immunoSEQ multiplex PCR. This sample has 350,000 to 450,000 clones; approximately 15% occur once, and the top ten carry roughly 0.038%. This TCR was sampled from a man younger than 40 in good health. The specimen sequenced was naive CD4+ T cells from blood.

Written as DNA, the CDR3 is TGTGCCATCAGTCGAAGCCGGGACAGGGCCTCCCTCTCCTACGAGCAGTACTTC. The encoded protein is CAISRSRDRASLSYEQYF. This chain connects TRBV10-3 to TRBJ2-7; TRBD1 matches 9 bases. CDR1 ENHRY and CDR2 SYGVKD come from the germline V gene. This CDR3 contains 18 residues. Unmatched junction bases numbered 14, after V lost 5 bases and J lost 0 bases.